This T cell receptor beta chain was documented in a study of blood T cell repertoires in COVID-19. This clone occurred once. Here immunoSEQ multiplex PCR was the method, and the copy in TCRdb shows in-frame clones only, minus some. Here the sample spans about 320,000 clones, 85% being singletons. The CDR3 is made up of 15 amino acids. The V and J ends lost 6 bases and 1 base, in that order; junction bases with no gene match: 6. Germline CDR1 reads LNHDA; CDR2 reads SQIVND (reference sequence). The clonotype was recovered from a woman aged 30 to 39 who had been exposed to COVID-19. The sequenced material came from PBMCs or T cells enriched from blood (not recorded which). The chain carries TRBV19 and TRBJ1-3; 7 nucleotides match TRBD1. The CDR3 sequence is CASSPQGVSGNTIYF. In DNA, the CDR3 is TGTGCCAGTAGCCCCCAGGGGGTTTCTGGAAACACCATATATTTT.